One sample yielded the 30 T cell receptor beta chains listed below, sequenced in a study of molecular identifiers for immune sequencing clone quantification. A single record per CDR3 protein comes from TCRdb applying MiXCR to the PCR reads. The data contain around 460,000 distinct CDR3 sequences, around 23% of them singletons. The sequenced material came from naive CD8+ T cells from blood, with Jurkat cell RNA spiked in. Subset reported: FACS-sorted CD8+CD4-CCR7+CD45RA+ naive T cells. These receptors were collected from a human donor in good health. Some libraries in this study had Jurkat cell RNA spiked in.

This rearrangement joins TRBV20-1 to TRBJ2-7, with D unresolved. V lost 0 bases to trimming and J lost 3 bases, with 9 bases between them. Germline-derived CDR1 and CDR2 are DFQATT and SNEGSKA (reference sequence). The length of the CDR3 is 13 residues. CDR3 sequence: CSAREGFYYEQYF. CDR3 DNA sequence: TGCAGTGCTAGAGAAGGGTTTTACTACGAGCAGTACTTC.

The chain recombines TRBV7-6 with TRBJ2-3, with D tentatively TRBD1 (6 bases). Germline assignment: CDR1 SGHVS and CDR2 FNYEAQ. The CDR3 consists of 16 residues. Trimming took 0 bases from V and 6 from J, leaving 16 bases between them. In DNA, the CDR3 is TGTGCCAGCAGCTTAGCTGAGGGGCCAAGGGGGGATACGCAGTATTTT. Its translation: CASSLAEGPRGDTQYF.

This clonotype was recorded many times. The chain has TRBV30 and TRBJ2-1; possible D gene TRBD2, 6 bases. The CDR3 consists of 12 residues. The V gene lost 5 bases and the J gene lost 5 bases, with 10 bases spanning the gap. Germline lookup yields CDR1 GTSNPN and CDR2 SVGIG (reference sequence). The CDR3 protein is CAWGTSHNEQFF. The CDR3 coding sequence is TGTGCCTGGGGGACTTCCCACAATGAGCAGTTCTTC. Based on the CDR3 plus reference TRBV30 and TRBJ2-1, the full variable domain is SQTIHQWPATLVQPVGSPLSLECTVEGTSNPNLYWYRQAAGRGLQLLFYSVGIGQISSEVPQNLSASRPQDRQFILSSKKLLLSDSGFYLCAWGTSHNEQFFGPGTRLTVL.

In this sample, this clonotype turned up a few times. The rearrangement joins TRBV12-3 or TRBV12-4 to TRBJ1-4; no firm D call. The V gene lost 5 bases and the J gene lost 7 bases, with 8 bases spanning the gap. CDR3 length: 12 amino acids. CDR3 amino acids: CASSVDREKLFF. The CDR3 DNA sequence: TGTGCCAGCAGTGTGGACCGTGAAAAACTGTTTTTT.

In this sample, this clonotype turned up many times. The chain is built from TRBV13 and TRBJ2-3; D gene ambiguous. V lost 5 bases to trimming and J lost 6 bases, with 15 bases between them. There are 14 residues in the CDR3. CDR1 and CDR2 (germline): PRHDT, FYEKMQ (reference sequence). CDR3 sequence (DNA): TGTGCCAGCAGCCCCAGAAGCCTCTCGGATACGCAGTATTTT. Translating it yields CASSPRSLSDTQYF.

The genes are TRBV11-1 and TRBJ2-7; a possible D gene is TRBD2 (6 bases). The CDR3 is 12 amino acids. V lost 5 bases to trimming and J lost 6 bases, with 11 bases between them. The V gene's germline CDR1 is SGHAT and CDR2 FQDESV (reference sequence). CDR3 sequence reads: CASSPWRGEQYF. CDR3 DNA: TGTGCCAGCAGCCCCTGGAGGGGCGAGCAGTACTTC.

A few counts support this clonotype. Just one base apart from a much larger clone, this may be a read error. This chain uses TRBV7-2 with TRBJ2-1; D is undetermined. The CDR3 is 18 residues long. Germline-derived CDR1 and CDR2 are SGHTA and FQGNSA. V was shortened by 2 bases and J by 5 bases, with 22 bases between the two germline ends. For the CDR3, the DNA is TGTGCCAGCAGCTTATATCTAATAACTATGGAGTTAGACAATGAGCAGTTCTTC. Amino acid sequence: CASSLYLITMELDNEQFF.

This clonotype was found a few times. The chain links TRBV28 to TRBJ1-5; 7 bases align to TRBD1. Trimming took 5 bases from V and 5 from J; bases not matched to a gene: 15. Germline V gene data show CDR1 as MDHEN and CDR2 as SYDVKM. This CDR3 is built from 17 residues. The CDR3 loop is CASSVIMGTDFDQPQHF. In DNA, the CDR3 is TGTGCCAGCAGTGTAATAATGGGGACAGACTTTGATCAGCCCCAGCATTTT.

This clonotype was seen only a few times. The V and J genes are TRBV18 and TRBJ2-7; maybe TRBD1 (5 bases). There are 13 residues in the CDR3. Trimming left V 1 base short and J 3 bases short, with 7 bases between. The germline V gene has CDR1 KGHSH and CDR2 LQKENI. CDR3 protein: CASSPRGFYEQYF. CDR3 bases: TGTGCCAGCTCACCACGGGGCTTCTACGAGCAGTACTTC.

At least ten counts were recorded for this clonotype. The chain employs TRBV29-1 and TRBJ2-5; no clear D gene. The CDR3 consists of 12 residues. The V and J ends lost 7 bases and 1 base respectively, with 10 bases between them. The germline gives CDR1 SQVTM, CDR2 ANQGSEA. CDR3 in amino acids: CSDRGIQETQYF. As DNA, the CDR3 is TGCAGCGACCGAGGTATCCAAGAGACCCAGTACTTC.

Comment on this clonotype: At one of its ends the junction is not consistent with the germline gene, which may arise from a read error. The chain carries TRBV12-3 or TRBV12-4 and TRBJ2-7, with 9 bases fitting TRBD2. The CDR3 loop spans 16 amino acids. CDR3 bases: TGTGCCAGCGGGTCTAGCGGGACCCGATTTATCTACGAGCGGTACTTC. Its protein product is CASGSSGTRFIYERYF.

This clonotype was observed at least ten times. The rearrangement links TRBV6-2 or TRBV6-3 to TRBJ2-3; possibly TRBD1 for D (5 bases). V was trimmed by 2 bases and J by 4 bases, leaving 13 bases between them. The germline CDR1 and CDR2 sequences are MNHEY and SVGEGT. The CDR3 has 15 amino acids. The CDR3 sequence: CASSYVSRVPDTQYF. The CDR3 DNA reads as TGTGCCAGCAGTTACGTCTCCAGGGTTCCAGATACGCAGTATTTT.

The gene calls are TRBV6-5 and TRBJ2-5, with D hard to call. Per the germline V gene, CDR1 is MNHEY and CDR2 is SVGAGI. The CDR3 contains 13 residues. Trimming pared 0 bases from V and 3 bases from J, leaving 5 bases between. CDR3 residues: CASSYSLEETQYF. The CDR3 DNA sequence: TGTGCCAGCAGTTACTCGTTGGAAGAGACCCAGTACTTC.

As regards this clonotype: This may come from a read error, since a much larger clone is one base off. DNA of the CDR3: TGTGCCAGTCCCGATATAGGGAATCAGCCCCAGCATTTT. It translates to CASPDIGNQPQHF. The chain couples TRBV28 to TRBJ1-5; D unresolved. This CDR3 is 13 amino acids long. V lost 9 bases to trimming and J lost 4 bases, with 13 bases between them. The germline gives CDR1 MDHEN, CDR2 SYDVKM. The variable domain in full, completed from reference TRBV28 and TRBJ1-5, reads DVKVTQSSRYLVKRTGEKVFLECVQDMDHENMFWYRQDPGLGLRLIYFSYDVKMKEKGDIPEGYSVSREKKERFSLILESASTNQTSMYLCASPDIGNQPQHFGDGTRLSIL.

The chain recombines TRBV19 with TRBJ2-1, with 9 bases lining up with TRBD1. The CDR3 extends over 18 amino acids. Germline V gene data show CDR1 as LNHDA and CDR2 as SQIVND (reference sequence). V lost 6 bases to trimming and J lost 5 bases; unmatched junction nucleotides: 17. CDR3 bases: TGTGCCAGTAGATCCTATCGCCGTCCGAGGACAGGGGACAATGAGCAGTTCTTC. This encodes CASRSYRRPRTGDNEQFF.

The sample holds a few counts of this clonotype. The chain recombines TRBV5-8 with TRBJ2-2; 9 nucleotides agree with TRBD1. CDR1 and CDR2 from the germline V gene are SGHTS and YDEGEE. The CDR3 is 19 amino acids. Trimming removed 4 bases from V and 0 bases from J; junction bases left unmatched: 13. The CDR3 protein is CASSHRDRAIDPNTGELFF. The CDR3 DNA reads TGTGCCAGCAGCCACCGGGACAGGGCCATAGATCCGAACACCGGGGAGCTGTTTTTT.

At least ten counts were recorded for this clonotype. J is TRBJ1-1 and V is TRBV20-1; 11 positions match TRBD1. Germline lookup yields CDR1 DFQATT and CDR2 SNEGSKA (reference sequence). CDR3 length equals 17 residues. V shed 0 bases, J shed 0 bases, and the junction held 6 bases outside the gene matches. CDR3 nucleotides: TGCAGTGCTAGAGATAGGGACAGGGGGTGGATGAACACTGAAGCTTTCTTT. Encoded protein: CSARDRDRGWMNTEAFF.

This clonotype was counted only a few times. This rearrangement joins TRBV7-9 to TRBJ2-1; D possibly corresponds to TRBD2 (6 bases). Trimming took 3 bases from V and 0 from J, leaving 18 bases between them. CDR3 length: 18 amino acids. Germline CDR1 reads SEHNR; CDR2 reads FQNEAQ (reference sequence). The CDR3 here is CASSLPGLTLSSYNEQFF. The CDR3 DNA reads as TGTGCCAGCAGCTTGCCGGGACTCACCCTGAGCTCCTACAATGAGCAGTTCTTC.

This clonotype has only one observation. CDR3 nucleotide sequence: TGTGCCAGCAGCTGGGACAGGGTTTACGCCGAGCAGTACTTC. Amino acids: CASSWDRVYAEQYF. The genes are TRBV6-2 or TRBV6-3 and TRBJ2-7, with TRBD1 matching 9 bases. The CDR3 length is 14 residues. V lost 6 bases, J lost 6 bases, and 9 bases stayed unmatched. In germline, CDR1 is MNHEY, CDR2 SVGEGT.

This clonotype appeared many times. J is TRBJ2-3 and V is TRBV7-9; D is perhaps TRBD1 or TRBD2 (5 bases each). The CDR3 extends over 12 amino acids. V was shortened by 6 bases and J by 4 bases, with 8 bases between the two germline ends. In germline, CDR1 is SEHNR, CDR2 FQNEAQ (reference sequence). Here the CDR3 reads CASREGSDTQYF. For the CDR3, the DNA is TGTGCCAGCAGAGAGGGGTCAGATACGCAGTATTTT.

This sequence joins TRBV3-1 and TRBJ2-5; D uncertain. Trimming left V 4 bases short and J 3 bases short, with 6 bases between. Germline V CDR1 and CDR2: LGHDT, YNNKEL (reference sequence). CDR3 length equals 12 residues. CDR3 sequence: CASSREEETQYF. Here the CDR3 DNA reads TGTGCCAGCAGCCGGGAAGAAGAGACCCAGTACTTC.

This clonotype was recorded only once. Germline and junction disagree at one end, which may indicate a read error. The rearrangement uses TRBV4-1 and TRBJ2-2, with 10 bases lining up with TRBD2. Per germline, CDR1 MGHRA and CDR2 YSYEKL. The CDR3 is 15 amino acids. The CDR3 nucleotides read TGCGTCAGCAGTGGAGCGGGGGGGGAGGCCGGGGAGCTGTTTTTT. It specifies CVSSGAGGEAGELFF.

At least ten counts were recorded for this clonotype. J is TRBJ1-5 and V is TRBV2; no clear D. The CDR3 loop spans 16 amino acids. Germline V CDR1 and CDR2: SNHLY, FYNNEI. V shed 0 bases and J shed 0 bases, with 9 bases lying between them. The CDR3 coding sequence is TGTGCCAGCAGTGAAGCTAGCCCCCTTAGCAATCAGCCCCAGCATTTT. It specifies CASSEASPLSNQPQHF.

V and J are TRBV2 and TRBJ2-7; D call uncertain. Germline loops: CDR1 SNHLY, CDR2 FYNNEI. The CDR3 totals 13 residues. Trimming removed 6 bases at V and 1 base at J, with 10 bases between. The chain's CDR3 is CASSDTLSYEQYF. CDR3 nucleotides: TGTGCCAGCAGCGACACATTATCCTACGAGCAGTACTTC.

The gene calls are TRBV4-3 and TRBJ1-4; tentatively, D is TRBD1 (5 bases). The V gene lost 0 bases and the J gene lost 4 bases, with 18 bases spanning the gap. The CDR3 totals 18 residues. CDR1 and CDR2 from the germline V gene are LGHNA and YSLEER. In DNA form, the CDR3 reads TGCGCCAGCAGCCAAGAGTGGAGTGGGGCAGGAAGTAATGAAAAACTGTTTTTT. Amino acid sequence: CASSQEWSGAGSNEKLFF.

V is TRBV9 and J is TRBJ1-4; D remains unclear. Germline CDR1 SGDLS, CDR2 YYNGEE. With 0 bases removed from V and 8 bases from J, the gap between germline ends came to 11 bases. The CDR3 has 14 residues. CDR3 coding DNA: TGTGCCAGCAGCGTAGCCGGTTTGAACGAAAAACTGTTTTTT. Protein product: CASSVAGLNEKLFF.

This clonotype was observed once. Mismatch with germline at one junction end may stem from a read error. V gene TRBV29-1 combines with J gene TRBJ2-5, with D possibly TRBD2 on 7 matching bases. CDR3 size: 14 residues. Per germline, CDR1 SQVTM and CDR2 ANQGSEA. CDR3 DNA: TGCTGCGTTGGAGGGGGGGACTTCCAAGAGACCCAGTACTTC. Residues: CCVGGGDFQETQYF.

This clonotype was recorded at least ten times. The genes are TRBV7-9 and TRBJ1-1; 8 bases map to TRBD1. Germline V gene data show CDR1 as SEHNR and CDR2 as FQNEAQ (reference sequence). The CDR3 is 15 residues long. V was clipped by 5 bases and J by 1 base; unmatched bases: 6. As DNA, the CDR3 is TGTGCCAGCAGCCCACCGACAGGGGAGAACACTGAAGCTTTCTTT. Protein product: CASSPPTGENTEAFF.

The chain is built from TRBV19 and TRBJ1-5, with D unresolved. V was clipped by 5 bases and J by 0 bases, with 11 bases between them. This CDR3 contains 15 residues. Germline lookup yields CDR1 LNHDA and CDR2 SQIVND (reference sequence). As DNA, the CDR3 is TGTGCCAGTAGTCCCGACACTGATAGCAATCAGCCCCAGCATTTT. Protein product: CASSPDTDSNQPQHF. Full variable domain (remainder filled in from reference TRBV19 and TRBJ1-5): DGGITQSPKYLFRKEGQNVTLSCEQNLNHDAMYWYRQDPGQGLRLIYYSQIVNDFQKGDIAEGYSVSREKKESFPLTVTSAQKNPTAFYLCASSPDTDSNQPQHFGDGTRLSIL.

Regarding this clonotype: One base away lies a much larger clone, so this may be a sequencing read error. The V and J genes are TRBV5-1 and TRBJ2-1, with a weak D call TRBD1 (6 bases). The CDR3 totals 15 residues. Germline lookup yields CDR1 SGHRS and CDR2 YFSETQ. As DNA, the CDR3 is TGCGCCAGCAGCTTGGGGGGGACATTTGGGGATGAGCAGTTATTC. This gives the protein CASSLGGTFGDEQLF.